The 18 T cell receptor beta chains given below trace back to one sample, sequenced in a study of blood T cell repertoires in COVID-19. TCRdb's copy holds only in-frame clones and misses some; the assay was immunoSEQ multiplex PCR. The table lists 95,000 to 150,000 clones, about 87% of them singletons. The sequenced material came from peripheral blood. Receptor source: a woman aged 70-85 years with acute or convalescent COVID-19.

The gene calls are TRBV2 and TRBJ1-2, with TRBD1 identical over 10 bases. V shed 0 bases, J shed 4 bases, and the junction held 2 bases outside the gene matches. CDR1 and CDR2 from the germline V gene are SNHLY and FYNNEI. This CDR3 is 15 amino acids long. CDR3 residues: CASSEAGQGSYGYTF. The DNA for the CDR3 is TGTGCCAGCAGTGAAGCGGGACAGGGGAGCTATGGCTACACCTTC. The variable domain in full, with the rest retrieved from reference TRBV2 and TRBJ1-2, is EPEVTQTPSHQVTQMGQEVILRCVPISNHLYFYWYRQILGQKVEFLVSFYNNEISEKSEIFDDQFSVERPDGSNFTLKIRSTKLEDSAMYFCASSEAGQGSYGYTFGSGTRLTVV.

The gene calls are TRBV4-1 and TRBJ1-6; 8 bases match TRBD1. CDR3 length: 16 amino acids. CDR1 and CDR2 (germline): MGHRA, YSYEKL. The ends lost 3 bases at V and 7 bases at J; junction bases unmatched: 8. The CDR3 protein is CASSHEGQAMNSPLHF. In DNA, the CDR3 is TGCGCCAGCAGCCATGAGGGACAGGCGATGAATTCACCCCTCCACTTT.

This chain links TRBV2 with TRBJ2-7; no reliable D call. The CDR3 is 14 residues long. CDR1 SNHLY and CDR2 FYNNEI come from the germline V gene. Deletions cut 2 bases from V and 1 base from J, with 9 bases between. The CDR3 DNA reads TGTGCCAGCAGTGAACTAGTAGTGTCCTACGAGCAGTACTTC. This encodes CASSELVVSYEQYF. The full variable domain, with the rest looked up from reference TRBV2 and TRBJ2-7, is EPEVTQTPSHQVTQMGQEVILRCVPISNHLYFYWYRQILGQKVEFLVSFYNNEISEKSEIFDDQFSVERPDGSNFTLKIRSTKLEDSAMYFCASSELVVSYEQYFGPGTRLTVT.

CDR3 sequence (DNA): TGCGCCAGCGGCTCCTCAGCGGGGGACTCCAATGAGCAGTTCTTC. Amino acids: CASGSSAGDSNEQFF. The chain uses TRBV5-1 and TRBJ2-1, with 8 bases matching TRBD2. The germline CDR1 and CDR2 sequences are SGHRS and YFSETQ. The ends lost 7 bases at V and 6 bases at J; junction bases unmatched: 12. The CDR3 runs to 15 residues.

V is TRBV11-1 and J is TRBJ1-2; D is possibly TRBD1 (5 bases). Germline loops: CDR1 SGHAT, CDR2 FQDESV (reference sequence). The CDR3 is 15 amino acids. The V end was cut by 5 bases, the J end by 0 bases, with 13 bases between. Here the CDR3 DNA reads TGTGCCAGCAGCCCCACGGACACTGCTAACTATGGCTACACCTTC. Protein sequence: CASSPTDTANYGYTF. Full variable domain (remainder filled in from reference TRBV11-1 and TRBJ1-2): EAEVAQSPRYKITEKSQAVAFWCDPISGHATLYWYRQILGQGPELLVQFQDESVVDDSQLPKDRFSAERLKGVDSTLKIQPAELGDSAMYLCASSPTDTANYGYTFGSGTRLTVV.

V gene TRBV18 combines with J gene TRBJ1-2, with D possibly being TRBD1 (5 bases). This CDR3 is 15 amino acids long. Trimming took off 0 bases at V and 1 base at J, with 9 bases between the two ends. Germline values: CDR1 KGHSH, CDR2 LQKENI. The CDR3 sequence: CASSPPGRINYGYTF. The DNA for the CDR3 is TGTGCCAGCTCACCACCGGGGCGGATTAACTATGGCTACACCTTC. Full variable domain (missing parts from reference TRBV18 and TRBJ1-2): NAGVMQNPRHLVRRRGQEARLRCSPMKGHSHVYWYRQLPEEGLKFMVYLQKENIIDESGMPKERFSAEFPKEGPSILRIQQVVRGDSAAYFCASSPPGRINYGYTFGSGTRLTVV.

Here the CDR3 reads CASSSQGGTNEKLFF. CDR3 coding DNA: TGTGCCAGCAGCTCGCAGGGTGGCACTAATGAAAAACTGTTTTTT. This chain connects TRBV7-2 to TRBJ1-4; TRBD1 might be the D (5 bases). Trimming stripped 4 bases from V and 2 bases from J, with 11 bases between. The CDR3 is made up of 15 amino acids. Germline V gene lookup returns CDR1 SGHTA and CDR2 FQGNSA.

This clone was observed a few times. The gene calls are TRBV19 and TRBJ1-3; D not resolved. The germline V gene encodes CDR1 LNHDA and CDR2 SQIVND (reference sequence). This CDR3 is built from 13 residues. The V end was cut by 7 bases, the J end by 4 bases, with 11 bases between. In DNA form, the CDR3 reads TGTGCCAGTACCCGCCCGGGGGGAAACACCATATATTTT. This translates into CASTRPGGNTIYF.

The V and J genes are TRBV28 and TRBJ2-3; TRBD1 is a possible D gene (5 bases). Germline V gene data show CDR1 as MDHEN and CDR2 as SYDVKM. V was pared by 5 bases and J by 3 bases, with 21 bases between. This CDR3 is built from 17 residues. The CDR3 reads CASSGREHILRTDTQYF. CDR3 sequence (DNA): TGTGCCAGCAGTGGCAGGGAACATATCCTAAGGACAGATACGCAGTATTTT.

V and J are TRBV7-2 and TRBJ1-1; D is undetermined. CDR3 size: 13 residues. V lost 6 bases to trimming and J lost 0 bases, with 8 bases between them. Germline V gene lookup returns CDR1 SGHTA and CDR2 FQGNSA. CDR3: CASSGHMNTEAFF. CDR3 in DNA: TGTGCCAGCAGTGGCCATATGAACACTGAAGCTTTCTTT.

The CDR3, as DNA: TGTGCCAGTAGTATATCGGCGGGCTCCTCTGGAAACACCATATATTTT. It codes for CASSISAGSSGNTIYF. This chain joins TRBV19 and TRBJ1-3, with D unclear. Germline assignment: CDR1 LNHDA and CDR2 SQIVND (reference sequence). V shed 2 bases and J shed 0 bases, with 11 bases lying between them. The CDR3 has 16 amino acids.

The V call is TRBV4-2, the J call TRBJ2-7, with 7 bases aligning to TRBD1. The length of the CDR3 is 15 residues. The germline gives CDR1 LGHNA, CDR2 YNFKEQ. Germline trimming cut 0 bases from V and 3 bases from J; bases unmatched to any gene: 5. CDR3 sequence reads: CASSQEVTGYYEQYF. DNA of the CDR3: TGTGCCAGCAGCCAAGAGGTGACAGGGTACTACGAGCAGTACTTC.

This clone was recorded a few times. CDR3 sequence reads: CASSLVGHNTEAFF. Here the CDR3 DNA reads TGTGCCAGCAGCTTAGTTGGACACAACACTGAAGCTTTCTTT. The gene calls are TRBV11-1 and TRBJ1-1, with a weak D call TRBD1 (5 bases). This CDR3 is built from 14 residues. Germline V gene sequence: CDR1 SGHAT, CDR2 FQDESV (reference sequence). V lost 1 base, J lost 2 bases, and 8 bases lay in between.

This CDR3 reads CSAGGQGAGWHTEAFF. CDR3 nucleotide sequence: TGCAGCGCCGGGGGGCAGGGGGCCGGGTGGCACACTGAAGCTTTCTTT. The chain employs TRBV29-1 and TRBJ1-1; 8 nucleotides match TRBD1. Germline CDR1 reads SQVTM; CDR2 reads ANQGSEA. The CDR3 length is 16 residues. Losses at the gene ends were 7 bases for V and 3 bases for J; bases not matched to a gene: 16.

This clone was picked up one time. The V and J genes are TRBV5-1 and TRBJ1-5; maybe TRBD1 (6 bases). Per the germline V gene, CDR1 is SGHRS and CDR2 is YFSETQ. The V end lost 0 bases, the J end lost 0 bases, and 13 bases lay between the germline ends. The CDR3 has 17 amino acids. The CDR3 sequence is CASSLDRQGHSNQPQHF. In DNA form, the CDR3 reads TGCGCCAGCAGCTTGGATAGGCAGGGGCATAGCAATCAGCCCCAGCATTTT.

This clone was counted between two and nine times. The V call is TRBV28, the J call TRBJ1-4; 8 bases are a match to TRBD1. CDR1 is MDHEN, CDR2 SYDVKM, per germline. The CDR3 runs to 16 residues. With V trimmed by 5 bases and J by 4 bases, 9 bases remained unmatched. CDR3 bases: TGTGCCAGCAGTCCCCCAGGACAGGGCCTTAATGAAAAACTGTTTTTT. Its protein is CASSPPGQGLNEKLFF.

The chain carries TRBV28 and TRBJ2-7, with D maybe TRBD2 (6 bases). Germline CDR1 is MDHEN and CDR2 is SYDVKM. Deletions cut 5 bases from V and 3 bases from J, with 11 bases between. The CDR3 runs to 13 residues. CDR3: CASSGDFFYEQYF. CDR3 DNA sequence: TGTGCCAGCAGTGGGGACTTCTTCTACGAGCAGTACTTC.

V and J are TRBV10-2 and TRBJ2-5; 7 bases align to TRBD1. Germline-derived CDR1 and CDR2 are WSHSY and SAAADI. The V segment lost 7 bases and the J segment 2 bases; nucleotides outside the gene matches: 4. CDR3 size: 13 residues. The chain's CDR3 is CASTRDSQETQYF. CDR3 nucleotide sequence: TGCGCCAGCACACGGGACAGTCAAGAGACCCAGTACTTC.